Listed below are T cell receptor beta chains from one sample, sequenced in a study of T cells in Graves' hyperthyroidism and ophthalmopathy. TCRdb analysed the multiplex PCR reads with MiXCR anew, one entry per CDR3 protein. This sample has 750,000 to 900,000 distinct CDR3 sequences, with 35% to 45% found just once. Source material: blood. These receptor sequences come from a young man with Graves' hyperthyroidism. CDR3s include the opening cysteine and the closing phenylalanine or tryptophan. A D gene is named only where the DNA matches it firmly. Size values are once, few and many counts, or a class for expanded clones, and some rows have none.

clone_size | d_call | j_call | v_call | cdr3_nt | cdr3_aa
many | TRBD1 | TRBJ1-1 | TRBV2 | TGTGCCAGCAGCGGGATGGGACAGGGGAGTGAAGCTTTCTTT | CASSGMGQGSEAFF
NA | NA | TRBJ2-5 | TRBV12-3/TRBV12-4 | TGTGCCAGCGGCCTGGCGACCCTCCAAGAGACCCAGTACTTC | CASGLATLQETQYF
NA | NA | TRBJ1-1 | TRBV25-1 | TGTGCCAGCAGTGCGATGGGACGGCTGAACACTGAAGCTTTCTTT | CASSAMGRLNTEAFF
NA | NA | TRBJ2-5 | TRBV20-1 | TGCAGTGCTAGTGATAGTCGAACTACGCAAGAGACCCAGTACTTC | CSASDSRTTQETQYF
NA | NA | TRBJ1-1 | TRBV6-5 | TGTGCCAGCATCCTTGAATCGAATGCTTTCTTT | CASILESNAFF
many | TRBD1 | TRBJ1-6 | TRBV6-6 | TGTGCCAGCCGACAGGGCGGACCTAATTCACCCCTCCACTTT | CASRQGGPNSPLHF
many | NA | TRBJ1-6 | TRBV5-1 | TGCGCCAGCAGCTTGGGGGGGAATAATTCACCCCTCCACTTT | CASSLGGNNSPLHF
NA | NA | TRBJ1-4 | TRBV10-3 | TGTGCCATCAGTGATCGGCAGGATGAAAAACTGTTTTTT | CAISDRQDEKLFF
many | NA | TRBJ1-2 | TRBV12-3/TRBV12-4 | TGTGCCAGCACATTCAACTATGGCTACACCTTC | CASTFNYGYTF
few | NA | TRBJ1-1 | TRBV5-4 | TGTGCCAGCAGCTTGTACGGAGGGAAGCCTGAAGCTTTCTTT | CASSLYGGKPEAFF
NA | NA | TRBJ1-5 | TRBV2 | TGTGCCAGCAGTGAGGGGGACAATCAGCCCCAGCATTTT | CASSEGDNQPQHF
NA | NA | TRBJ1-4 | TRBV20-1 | TGCAGTGCTAGAGTTCGGACAGCCCTAAATGAAAAACTGTTTTTT | CSARVRTALNEKLFF
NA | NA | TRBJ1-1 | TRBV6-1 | TGTGCCAGCCACCCTAATGCGGGGTACACTGAAGCTTTCTTT | CASHPNAGYTEAFF
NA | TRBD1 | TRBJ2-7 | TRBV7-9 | TGTGCCAGCAGCTTAGGGGGACAGGGTCCGGACGAGCAGTACTTC | CASSLGGQGPDEQYF
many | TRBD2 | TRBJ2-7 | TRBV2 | TGTGCCACCCAAGCGGGATCCACCTACGAGCAGTACTTC | CATQAGSTYEQYF
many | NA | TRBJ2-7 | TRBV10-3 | TGTGCCATCAGTGAGGGTTACGAGCAGTACTTC | CAISEGYEQYF
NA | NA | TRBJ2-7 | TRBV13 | TGTGCCAGCAGCCGGGACGAGAGCTCCTACGAGCAGTACTTC | CASSRDESSYEQYF
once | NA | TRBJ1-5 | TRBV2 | TGTGCCAGCAGCCTCACCACTGGACAGTCCCCTCTTAATCAGCCCCAGCATTTT | CASSLTTGQSPLNQPQHF
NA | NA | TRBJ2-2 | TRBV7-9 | TGTGCCAGCAGTGGACAAACAGGGATCCGGGAGCTGTTTTTT | CASSGQTGIRELFF
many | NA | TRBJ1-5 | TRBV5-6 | TGTGCCAGCCAAGCGAATCCGCCCCAGCATTTT | CASQANPPQHF
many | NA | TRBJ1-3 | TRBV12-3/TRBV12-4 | TGTGCCAGCAGCCCCACTGGAAACACCATATATTTT | CASSPTGNTIYF
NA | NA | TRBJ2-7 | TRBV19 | TGTGCCAGTTTGGGCAGGGACTACGAGCAGTACTTC | CASLGRDYEQYF
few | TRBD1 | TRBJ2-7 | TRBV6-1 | TGTGCCAGCAGCACCGGGACAGGGACCGAGCAGTACTTC | CASSTGTGTEQYF
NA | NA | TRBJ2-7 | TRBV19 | TGTGCCAGTAGCACAACTAGGTTCTACGAGCAGTACTTC | CASSTTRFYEQYF
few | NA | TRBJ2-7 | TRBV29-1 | TGCAGCGTTGAAGGTCTGGCAGGGGAGGCCTACGAGCAGTACTTC | CSVEGLAGEAYEQYF
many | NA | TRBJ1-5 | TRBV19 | TGTGCCAGTAGTATCGTACCGGGGGCTGCCCAGCCCCAGCATTTT | CASSIVPGAAQPQHF
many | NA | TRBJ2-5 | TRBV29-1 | TGCAGCGTTGAAGAGGGGAGTCTCCAAGAGACCCAGTACTTC | CSVEEGSLQETQYF
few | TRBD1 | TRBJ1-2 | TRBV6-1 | TGTGCCAGCAGACTGGGACAGGGGAACGATGGCTACACCTTC | CASRLGQGNDGYTF
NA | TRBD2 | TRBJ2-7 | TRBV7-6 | TGTGCCAGCAGCTTAGCGTTGGGACTAGCGGGAGAGGTCTACGAGCAGTACTTC | CASSLALGLAGEVYEQYF
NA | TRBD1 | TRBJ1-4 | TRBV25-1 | TGTGCCAGCAGTCCCCGACAGGGCCTTGAAAAACTGTTTTTT | CASSPRQGLEKLFF
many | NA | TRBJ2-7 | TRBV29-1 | TGCAGCGCCCGTATGCGGGATAACTACGAGCAGTACTTC | CSARMRDNYEQYF
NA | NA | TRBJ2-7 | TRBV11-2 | TGTGACAGCAGCTCGGGCCCAAAATACGAGCAGTACTTC | CDSSSGPKYEQYF
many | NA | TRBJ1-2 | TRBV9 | TGTGCCAGCAGCTCCGGGATCCGGGACAATCAGCTTGGCTACACCTTC | CASSSGIRDNQLGYTF
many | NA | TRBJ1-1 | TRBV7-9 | TGTGCCAGCAGCTTAGGGCTAGAAGCTTTCTTT | CASSLGLEAFF